Listed here are 13 T cell receptor beta chains from one sample, sequenced in a study of T-cell memory formation after mild COVID-19. Each CDR3 protein gets one entry after TCRdb re-called the 5' RACE reads with MiXCR. Among 450,000 to 650,000 distinct CDR3 sequences listed, roughly 21% were seen once. Sequencing used PBMCs or a T cell subset sorted from them (not recorded which). The receptors originated from an adult woman who had mild COVID-19 (a few samples of this study predate the infection). Cell type and time point are not known.

This clonotype was seen only a few times. The V gene is TRBV6-2 or TRBV6-3, the J gene TRBJ2-7; weak D call: TRBD2 (6 bases). There are 14 residues in the CDR3. Trimming stripped 2 bases from V and 5 bases from J, with 13 bases between. Germline CDR1 and CDR2: MNHEY and SVGEGT. Here the CDR3 reads CASSYDGSLDEQYF. CDR3 nucleotides: TGTGCCAGCAGTTACGACGGGAGCTTAGACGAGCAGTACTTC.

The chain couples TRBV3-1 to TRBJ1-1; TRBD1 might be the D (5 bases). V dropped 1 base and J dropped 11 bases, with 11 bases sitting between them. Per germline, CDR1 LGHDT and CDR2 YNNKEL (reference sequence). The CDR3 runs to 12 residues. The CDR3: CASSQGAGGAFF. DNA of the CDR3: TGTGCCAGCAGCCAAGGGGCGGGGGGTGCTTTCTTT.

This clonotype was observed once. V usage is TRBV6-2 or TRBV6-3 and J usage is TRBJ2-1; 8 nucleotides match TRBD2. The junction had 10 bases not matched to a gene; V was cut back by 0 bases and J by 9 bases. Germline CDR1 is MNHEY and CDR2 is SVGEGT. This CDR3 is 16 amino acids long. CDR3 nucleotide sequence: TGTGCCAGCAGTTACTCGATTCCGGGACTAGAAGTTGAGCAGTTCTTC. Its translation is CASSYSIPGLEVEQFF.

The gene calls are TRBV30 and TRBJ2-3, with 14 bases that match TRBD2. Germline CDR1 and CDR2: GTSNPN and SVGIG (reference sequence). J lost 6 bases, V lost 5 bases, and 7 bases had no gene match. The length of the CDR3 is 15 residues. CDR3 bases: TGTGCCTGGGGGGGACTAGCGGGAGCCAGCGATACGCAGTATTTT. This translates into CAWGGLAGASDTQYF. The full variable domain, with the rest looked up from reference TRBV30 and TRBJ2-3, is SQTIHQWPATLVQPVGSPLSLECTVEGTSNPNLYWYRQAAGRGLQLLFYSVGIGQISSEVPQNLSASRPQDRQFILSSKKLLLSDSGFYLCAWGGLAGASDTQYFGPGTRLTVL.

The CDR3 sequence is CASRGGAGSYEQYF. CDR3 nucleotides: TGTGCCAGCAGAGGGGGGGCAGGGTCCTACGAGCAGTACTTC. This sequence joins TRBV6-5 and TRBJ2-7; a weak D match, TRBD2 (7 bases). Germline-derived CDR1 and CDR2 are MNHEY and SVGAGI. This CDR3 spans 14 amino acids. V was cut by 6 bases and J by 1 base, with 13 bases left in between.

This clonotype was counted only a few times. One end of the junction fails to match germline, which may point to a read error. The V call is TRBV7-2, the J call TRBJ2-3; D possibly matches TRBD1 or TRBD2 (6 bases each). The CDR3 has 16 residues. Germline V CDR1 and CDR2: SGHTA, FQGNSA. The CDR3 loop reads CASSLGGDGGTHTQYF. The CDR3 DNA follows: TGTGCCAGCAGCTTAGGGGGGGACGGGGGCACACATACGCAGTATTTT.

The table lists this clonotype with a few counts. The chain couples TRBV7-2 to TRBJ2-4; maybe TRBD1 (5 bases). The CDR3 loop spans 13 amino acids. The germline CDR1 and CDR2 sequences are SGHTA and FQGNSA. V was trimmed by 5 bases and J by 9 bases, leaving 14 bases between them. CDR3 in DNA: TGTGCCAGCAGCCTAGGGGCGTTCGCCATTCAGTACTTC. Encoded protein: CASSLGAFAIQYF.

This chain uses TRBV6-1 with TRBJ2-6, with D possibly being TRBD1 (5 bases). V lost 9 bases to trimming and J lost 3 bases, with 15 bases between them. The length of the CDR3 is 15 residues. CDR1 MNHNS and CDR2 SASEGT come from the germline V gene. In nucleotides, the CDR3 is TGTGCCAGTTCAGGGCTGGGCGGTGGGGCCAACGTCCTGACTTTC. Its translation is CASSGLGGGANVLTF.

This clonotype showed up just a few times. The rearrangement uses TRBV6-2 or TRBV6-3 and TRBJ2-3, with TRBD2 matching 9 bases. Trimming removed 6 bases from V and 4 bases from J; junction bases left unmatched: 8. Per the germline V gene, CDR1 is MNHEY and CDR2 is SVGEGT. This CDR3 is built from 15 residues. The DNA of the CDR3 is TGTGCCAGCAGGTTAGCGGGAGTTAGCGCAGATACGCAGTATTTT. Its translation: CASRLAGVSADTQYF.

Remarks on this clonotype: An end of the junction differs from the germline gene, which may be a read error. This chain uses TRBV5-1 with TRBJ2-5; no reliable D call. Germline V lookup: CDR1 SGHRS, CDR2 YFSETQ. This CDR3 comprises 17 residues. The CDR3 loop reads CASSLAVSYSSEESQYF. The DNA of the CDR3 is TGCGCCAGCAGCTTGGCCGTCAGTTACTCGTCCGAAGAGTCCCAGTACTTC.

The chain has TRBV2 and TRBJ1-1; 7 bases line up with TRBD1. The germline V gene has CDR1 SNHLY and CDR2 FYNNEI. The CDR3 is 16 amino acids. J lost 2 bases, V lost 1 base, and 7 bases had no gene match. Here the CDR3 DNA reads TGTGCCAGCAGTGAAGGAGGACAGGCCATTAACACTGAAGCTTTCTTT. Encoded protein: CASSEGGQAINTEAFF.

This clonotype turned up a few times. This chain connects TRBV5-1 to TRBJ1-2; D is perhaps TRBD1 (6 bases). The V gene's germline CDR1 is SGHRS and CDR2 YFSETQ. CDR3 length: 15 residues. V was cut by 4 bases and J by 3 bases, with 16 bases left in between. The CDR3 sequence: CASSGGTGEDYGYTF. For the CDR3, the DNA is TGCGCCAGCAGCGGGGGCACGGGGGAGGACTATGGCTACACCTTC.

CDR3 residues: CASKGPISSYEQYF. The CDR3 bases are TGTGCCAGCAAGGGGCCCATAAGCTCCTACGAGCAGTACTTC. The rearrangement joins TRBV28 to TRBJ2-7, with TRBD1 as a possible D gene (5 bases). The CDR3 covers 14 residues. CDR1 is MDHEN and CDR2 is SYDVKM in the germline V gene. V lost 7 bases and J 0 bases, leaving 13 bases between the germline ends.